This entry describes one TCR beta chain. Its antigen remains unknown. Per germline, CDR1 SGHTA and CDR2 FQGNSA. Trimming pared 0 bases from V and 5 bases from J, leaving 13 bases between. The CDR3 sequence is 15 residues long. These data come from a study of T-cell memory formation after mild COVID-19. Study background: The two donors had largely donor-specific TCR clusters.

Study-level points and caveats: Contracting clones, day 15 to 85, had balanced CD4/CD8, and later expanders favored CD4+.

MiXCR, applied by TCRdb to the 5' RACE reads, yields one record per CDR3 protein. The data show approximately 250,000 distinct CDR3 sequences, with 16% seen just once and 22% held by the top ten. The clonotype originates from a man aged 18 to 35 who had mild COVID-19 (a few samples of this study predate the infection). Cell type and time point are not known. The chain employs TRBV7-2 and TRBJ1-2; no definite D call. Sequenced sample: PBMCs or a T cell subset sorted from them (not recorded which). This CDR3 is CASSLATTSLYGYTF. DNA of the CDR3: TGTGCCAGCAGCTTAGCCACAACATCCCTTTATGGCTACACCTTC.